This T cell receptor beta chain is from a study of T cell responses to AZD1222 COVID-19 vaccine. Whole-study results and caveats: Within unmutated variant regions lay the reported targets of nearly half of spike-specific TCRs.

The CDR3 consists of 19 residues. The V gene's germline CDR1 is SGHKS and CDR2 YYEKEE (reference sequence). J gave up 0 bases and V 4 bases, and 11 bases lay outside the gene matches. Of note for this clone: Its antigen is as yet unknown.

Here immunoSEQ multiplex PCR was the method, and the copy in TCRdb shows in-frame clones only, minus some. The repertoire holds 26,000 or so clones, with about nine tenths as singletons. The rearrangement links TRBV5-5 to TRBJ2-1; 12 bases are a match to TRBD2. Here the sequenced sample was peripheral blood, taken 28 days after the second AZD1222 dose. This TCR was recovered from an adult who received the AZD1222 COVID-19 vaccine. The CDR3 sequence is CASSAYTSGRMFSYNEQFF. CDR3 coding DNA: TGTGCCAGCAGCGCTTATACTAGCGGGAGGATGTTCTCCTACAATGAGCAGTTCTTC.